A single sample gave rise to the 9 T cell receptor beta chains below, sequenced in a study of metastatic and nonmetastatic thyroid tumors. Treatment of any kind had been given to no patient before thyroid surgery. Through MiXCR, TCRdb re-clonotyped the PCR reads. The data show under 8,000 clones, with approximately 25% seen just once and about 16% held by the top ten. Sequenced input: adjacent normal tissue. The receptor source for this set is a male donor with papillary thyroid cancer or a benign thyroid nodule (not recorded which). Some clones in this sample may be carry-over from other donors' samples.

Judged by abundance, this clone is large (0.1 to 1%). This chain links TRBV24-1 with TRBJ2-2; no clear D. The length of the CDR3 is 16 residues. V dropped 0 bases and J dropped 0 bases, with 7 bases sitting between them. Germline V gene lookup returns CDR1 KGHDR and CDR2 SFDVKD. CDR3 DNA sequence: TGTGCCACCAGTGATTTGCCACCGGCGAACACCGGGGAGCTGTTTTTT. Residues: CATSDLPPANTGELFF.

This sequence joins TRBV5-6 and TRBJ1-2; no clear D gene. Trimming cost V 6 bases and J 8 bases, with 17 bases left between them. There are 13 residues in the CDR3. Per germline, CDR1 SGHDT and CDR2 YYEEEE. As DNA, the CDR3 is TGTGCCAGCACCGCCAAAGGGCGGGGAGGCTACACCTTC. Its protein is CASTAKGRGGYTF.

This clone is medium-sized in the sample. This sequence joins TRBV10-2 and TRBJ2-5, with 13 bases that match TRBD2. This CDR3 is 15 amino acids long. J was trimmed by 2 bases and V by 6 bases; bases with no gene match: 3. Germline lookup yields CDR1 WSHSY and CDR2 SAAADI. CDR3 bases: TGCGCCAGCAGACAGGGACTAGCGGGGCAAGAGACCCAGTACTTC. Its protein is CASRQGLAGQETQYF.

Relative to its sample, this clone is medium-sized (0.01 to 0.1%). The chain recombines TRBV20-1 with TRBJ2-7, with a weak D call TRBD1 (6 bases). This CDR3 is built from 12 residues. The germline V and J ends were trimmed by 6 bases and 10 bases, with 19 bases remaining between them. In germline, CDR1 is DFQATT, CDR2 SNEGSKA (reference sequence). CDR3 residues: CSAKLATGHQYF. The CDR3 coding sequence is TGCAGTGCGAAACTCGCGACAGGTCATCAGTACTTC.

This clone was counted a few times. The chain's CDR3 is CASSPSTGETHEQYF. CDR3 coding DNA: TGTGCCAGCAGTCCCTCGACCGGAGAAACGCACGAGCAGTACTTC. This chain uses TRBV6-1 with TRBJ2-7; D call uncertain. Germline V gives CDR1 MNHNS, CDR2 SASEGT. This CDR3 is built from 15 residues. The V end lost 5 bases, the J end lost 5 bases, and 19 bases lay between the germline ends.

Many counts were recorded for this clone. One end of the junction is discordant with germline, which a read error may explain. Other nucleotide sequences from this sample produce the same CDR3. The rearrangement links TRBV9 to TRBJ2-7, with D maybe TRBD2 (5 bases). The CDR3 spans 13 residues. The germline V gene has CDR1 SGDLS and CDR2 YYNGEE. CDR3 in DNA: TGTGCCAGTAGCGTATCCCCAACCTACGAGCAGTACTTC. Translation: CASSVSPTYEQYF.

This clone is deemed medium-sized. The chain links TRBV7-2 to TRBJ2-7, with TRBD1 matching 12 bases. CDR1 SGHTA and CDR2 FQGNSA come from the germline V gene. Unmatched junction bases numbered 5, after V lost 1 base and J lost 4 bases. There are 16 residues in the CDR3. The CDR3 sequence: CASSLVAGQGAYEQYF. The CDR3 nucleotides read TGTGCCAGCAGCTTAGTCGCGGGACAGGGGGCTTACGAGCAGTACTTC.

Sample share makes this clone large. The chain recombines TRBV6-5 with TRBJ2-5, with a weak D call TRBD2 (5 bases). The CDR3 loop spans 18 amino acids. In germline, CDR1 is MNHEY, CDR2 SVGAGI. Trimming took 0 bases from V and 2 from J, leaving 19 bases between them. The CDR3, as DNA: TGTGCCAGCAGTTACTCTTTCCCGGGGTTTGGGAAACAAGAGACCCAGTACTTC. Translation gives CASSYSFPGFGKQETQYF.

Comments on this clone: This may come from a read error, since a much larger clone is one base off. This chain uses TRBV28 with TRBJ1-2; TRBD1 aligns across 8 bases. The CDR3 loop spans 14 amino acids. Germline-derived CDR1 and CDR2 are MDHEN and SYDVKM. With 3 bases clipped from V and 3 bases from J, the junction kept 3 bases outside the gene matches. In DNA form, the CDR3 reads TGTGCCAGCAGTTTCTGGACAGGGCACTATGGCTACACCTTC. Translating it yields CASSFWTGHYGYTF.